This note documents a single T cell receptor beta chain sequence. Per the original methods: Reference gene primer amplification gave nucleated cell count estimates. The table came from immunoSEQ multiplex PCR; TCRdb's copy has only in-frame clones and leaves some out. The DNA was the basis for D and trimming; V, J and clone size are from that table. Counted here are about 360,000 clones, around 84% occurring once; the ten biggest clones make up roughly 3.1%. Trimming took 5 bases from V and 5 from J; bases not matched to a gene: 13. Germline CDR1 is SQVTM and CDR2 is ANQGSEA. The CDR3 is made up of 15 amino acids. The entry originates in a study of blood T cell repertoires in COVID-19. Across the whole study: COVID-19 samples collected from the United States, Italy and Spain covered acute and convalescent phases.

This chain joins TRBV29-1 and TRBJ2-3; 7 nucleotides match TRBD1. The sequenced sample was peripheral blood. This receptor was taken from a human donor in a cohort sampled during active COVID-19. CDR3 amino acids: CSVPITGEVEDTQYF. The CDR3 nucleotides are TGCAGCGTTCCCATTACAGGGGAAGTGGAAGATACGCAGTATTTT.